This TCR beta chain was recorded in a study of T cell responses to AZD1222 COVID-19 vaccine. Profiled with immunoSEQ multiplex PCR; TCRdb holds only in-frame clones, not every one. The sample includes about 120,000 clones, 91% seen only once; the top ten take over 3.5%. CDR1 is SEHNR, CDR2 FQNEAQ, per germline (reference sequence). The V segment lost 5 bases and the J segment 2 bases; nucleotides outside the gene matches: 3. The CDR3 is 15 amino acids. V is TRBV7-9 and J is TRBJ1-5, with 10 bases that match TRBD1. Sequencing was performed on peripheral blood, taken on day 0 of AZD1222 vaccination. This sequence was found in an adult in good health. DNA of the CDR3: TGTGCCAGCAGCGACAGGGGGCTCGGCAATCAGCCCCAGCATTTT. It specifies CASSDRGLGNQPQHF.